These 9 T cell receptor beta chains were sequenced from one sample in a study of T cells after yellow fever vaccination. Via MiXCR, TCRdb re-called the 5' RACE reads, giving one row per CDR3 protein. This table holds under 700,000 distinct CDR3 sequences, 17% found once. The specimen comprised PBMCs, sampled 5 days after the first yellow fever vaccination. The receptors here all came from a man younger than 35 who received the YFV17D yellow fever vaccine.

The chain uses TRBV7-9 and TRBJ1-2; D call uncertain. V lost 4 bases and J lost 0, with 9 bases in between. Germline V lookup: CDR1 SEHNR, CDR2 FQNEAQ (reference sequence). The CDR3 spans 14 residues. CDR3 amino acids: CASSSRGTNYGYTF. CDR3 DNA: TGTGCCAGCAGCTCGCGGGGAACTAACTATGGCTACACCTTC.

The chain combines TRBV7-9 with TRBJ2-5; no definite D call. Germline V gene data show CDR1 as SEHNR and CDR2 as FQNEAQ (reference sequence). This CDR3 has 14 amino acids. Trimming cost V 3 bases and J 2 bases, with 10 bases left between them. In DNA form, the CDR3 reads TGTGCCAGCAGCTTCTTACGGTTACAAGAGACCCAGTACTTC. Translating gives CASSFLRLQETQYF.

This clonotype was seen more than once but under ten times. The chain has TRBV19 and TRBJ1-1, with D perhaps matching TRBD1 (5 bases). The CDR3 is 14 residues long. CDR1 is LNHDA, CDR2 SQIVND, per germline (reference sequence). Trimming took 6 bases from V and 4 from J, leaving 15 bases between them. CDR3 bases: TGTGCCAGTAGAAAAAACCCCGGGACCACTGAAGCTTTCTTT. Amino acids: CASRKNPGTTEAFF.

V and J are TRBV27 and TRBJ2-7; D unclear. The length of the CDR3 is 13 residues. Trimming took off 2 bases at V and 4 bases at J, with 9 bases between the two ends. Germline V lookup: CDR1 MNHEY, CDR2 SMNVEV (reference sequence). CDR3 sequence reads: CASSLGVKYEQYF. CDR3 nucleotides: TGTGCCAGCAGTTTAGGGGTAAAGTACGAGCAGTACTTC.

The CDR3 region has the DNA TGTGCCATCAGATCGGCTGCCGGAGAGACCCAGTACTTC. Protein: CAIRSAAGETQYF. This chain uses TRBV10-3 with TRBJ2-5; D is undetermined. The germline CDR1 and CDR2 sequences are ENHRY and SYGVKD. This CDR3 comprises 13 residues. With 6 bases removed from V and 4 bases from J, the gap between germline ends came to 12 bases.

Many counts were recorded for this clonotype. The chain couples TRBV19 to TRBJ1-1, with a possible D match to TRBD1 (5 bases). Germline CDR1 reads LNHDA; CDR2 reads SQIVND (reference sequence). There are 15 residues in the CDR3. V dropped 0 bases and J dropped 4 bases, with 12 bases sitting between them. This CDR3 is CASSIDTGGPTEAFF. For the CDR3, the DNA is TGTGCCAGTAGTATAGATACAGGAGGCCCCACTGAAGCTTTCTTT.

The CDR3 here is CASRKTGARDTGELFF. CDR3 DNA sequence: TGTGCCAGCAGGAAAACAGGGGCAAGGGACACCGGGGAGCTGTTTTTT. The chain recombines TRBV6-1 with TRBJ2-2, with TRBD1 matching 7 bases. V was pared by 6 bases and J by 3 bases, with 10 bases of the junction left unmatched. The germline V gene has CDR1 MNHNS and CDR2 SASEGT. This CDR3 region has 16 residues.

The CDR3 sequence: CASRESSSYNSPLHF. DNA of the CDR3: TGTGCCAGCAGGGAATCGAGCTCCTATAATTCACCCCTCCACTTT. The rearrangement joins TRBV6-1 to TRBJ1-6; no clear D gene. V was trimmed by 6 bases and J by 0 bases, leaving 9 bases between them. Germline-derived CDR1 and CDR2 are MNHNS and SASEGT. The CDR3 extends over 15 amino acids.

This clonotype was seen more than once but under ten times. This rearrangement joins TRBV20-1 to TRBJ2-1; no clear D gene. This CDR3 spans 13 amino acids. The V gene lost 5 bases and the J gene lost 5 bases, with 13 bases spanning the gap. Germline CDR1 is DFQATT and CDR2 is SNEGSKA (reference sequence). In DNA, the CDR3 is TGCAGTGCTCCCCACCCAGGAAACAATGAGCAGTTCTTC. Translating it yields CSAPHPGNNEQFF.